Below, one T cell receptor (beta chain) is given with its context. This CDR3 comprises 12 residues. Germline CDR1 and CDR2: MDHEN and SYDVKM. Trimming cost V 3 bases and J 9 bases, with 12 bases left between them. The data were obtained in a study of shared clonotypes between healthy human individuals. Method: immunoSEQ multiplex PCR; TCRdb's copy keeps in-frame clones and lacks some. The profile shows about 680,000 clones, approximately 79% of them singletons. This chain connects TRBV28 to TRBJ2-7; weak D call: TRBD2 (5 bases). The sequenced sample was memory CD4+ T cells sorted from blood. Described subset: CD45RA-negative fraction. The receptor was derived from a woman aged 30 to 39 in good health. The DNA of the CDR3 is TGTGCCAGCAGTTTGTCCACAAGCGGGCAGTACTTC. This gives the protein CASSLSTSGQYF. The variable domain in full, with the rest retrieved from reference TRBV28 and TRBJ2-7, is DVKVTQSSRYLVKRTGEKVFLECVQDMDHENMFWYRQDPGLGLRLIYFSYDVKMKEKGDIPEGYSVSREKKERFSLILESASTNQTSMYLCASSLSTSGQYFGPGTRLTVT.